Reported below is one TCR beta chain. Original methodology: Estimated nucleated cell counts came from reference gene primer amplification. Only in-frame clones appear in the TCRdb table, and some are missing; sequencing was by immunoSEQ multiplex PCR. V, J and clone size are those of that table, while D and trimming were read from the DNA. The sample carries approximately 160,000 clones, approximately 80% recorded once. Germline lookup yields CDR1 MGHRA and CDR2 YSYEKL. The CDR3 runs to 15 residues. V was clipped by 2 bases and J by 2 bases; unmatched bases: 5. The sample is drawn from a study of blood T cell repertoires in COVID-19. Across the whole study: Donors in the United States, Italy and Spain gave samples during acute or convalescent COVID-19. PBMCs, B-cell-depleted T cells, or T cells provided the cDNA or gDNA that made up the material.

The receptor comes from a human donor in a cohort sampled during active COVID-19. The rearrangement uses TRBV4-1 and TRBJ2-5; 7 bases are a match to TRBD1. Sequencing was done on a sample of peripheral blood. As DNA, the CDR3 is TGCGCCAGCAGCCAAACAGGGGCCCCTCAAGAGACCCAGTACTTC. Translating it yields CASSQTGAPQETQYF.